This T cell receptor beta chain was obtained from a study of CD8 T cells in Susac syndrome. Germline V CDR1 and CDR2: KGHSH, LQKENI. V was cut by 3 bases and J by 0 bases, with 8 bases left in between. The CDR3 is made up of 15 amino acids. Reverse transcription of roughly 0.45 to 1 ug RNA used random hexamers. The authors amplified TCR beta CDR3 across 54 Vbeta and 13 Jbeta using immunoSEQ multiplex PCR. MiXCR, applied by TCRdb to the immunoSEQ multiplex PCR reads, yields one record per CDR3 protein. The sample has more than 250,000 distinct CDR3 sequences; about 92% are singletons. Sequencing of TCR beta was carried out in blood CD8+ and CD4+ T cells. The multiple sclerosis controls, all treatment-naive patients, had relapsing-remitting disease that was stable or active. The authors negatively isolated CD8+ and CD4+ T cells and FACS-enriched TEMRA cells.

This clonotype was obtained from a human donor with multiple sclerosis. Sequencing was carried out using CD4+ T cells from PBMCs. The chain couples TRBV18 to TRBJ1-4; D remains ambiguous. CDR3 sequence (DNA): TGTGCCAGCTCACCGTCTTCTGCAACTAATGAAAAACTGTTTTTT. Its protein is CASSPSSATNEKLFF.